The rows below give T cell receptor beta chains drawn from one sample of a study of T cells after yellow fever vaccination. TCRdb reanalysed the 5' RACE reads using MiXCR and keeps one entry per CDR3 protein. The table includes some 110,000 distinct CDR3 sequences, 6.5% to 9% detected once. Sequenced here: CD4+ T cells sorted from PBMCs, sampled 45 days after the first yellow fever vaccination. The receptors were sampled from a man aged 18 to 29 who received the YFV17D yellow fever vaccine. The CDR3 runs from the conserved cysteine through the conserved F or W. Fields, in order: V gene, D gene, clone size, J gene, CDR3 DNA, CDR3 protein. A D gene is named only where the DNA matches it firmly. Clone size, where shown, is once, few, many, or a class for clones that have expanded.

v_gene: TRBV20-1; d_gene: NA; abundance: few; j_gene: TRBJ1-1; CDR3nt: TGCAGTGTAGGGGGTTTGAACACTGAAGCTTTCTTT; CDR3aa: CSVGGLNTEAFF
v_gene: TRBV5-5; d_gene: NA; abundance: many; j_gene: TRBJ2-3; CDR3nt: TGTGCCAGCAGCTGGAGGGGCCTAGCGTGGTCAGATACGCAGTATTTT; CDR3aa: CASSWRGLAWSDTQYF
v_gene: TRBV3-1; d_gene: NA; abundance: many; j_gene: TRBJ1-5; CDR3nt: TGTGCCAGCAGCCACGGAGGCCCTTATAGCAATCAGCCCCAGCATTTT; CDR3aa: CASSHGGPYSNQPQHF
v_gene: TRBV20-1; d_gene: NA; abundance: many; j_gene: TRBJ1-4; CDR3nt: TGCAGTGTTTATAGGGCTGCTAATGAAAAACTGTTTTTT; CDR3aa: CSVYRAANEKLFF
v_gene: TRBV3-1; d_gene: NA; abundance: many; j_gene: TRBJ2-1; CDR3nt: TGTGCCAGCAGCCTTCGGACGAGGAGGTACAATGAGCAGTTCTTC; CDR3aa: CASSLRTRRYNEQFF
v_gene: TRBV5-5; d_gene: TRBD1; abundance: few; j_gene: TRBJ1-5; CDR3nt: TGTGCCAGCAGCGGAACAGGGGATTGGAATCAGCCCCAGCATTTT; CDR3aa: CASSGTGDWNQPQHF
v_gene: TRBV6-2/TRBV6-3; d_gene: NA; abundance: many; j_gene: TRBJ2-5; CDR3nt: TGTGCCAGCAGTCCTCGCGAAGAAAAAGAGACCCAGTACTTC; CDR3aa: CASSPREEKETQYF
v_gene: TRBV3-1; d_gene: NA; abundance: many; j_gene: TRBJ2-1; CDR3nt: TGTGCCAGCAGCCAAAGCGTGGACAATGAGCAGTTCTTC; CDR3aa: CASSQSVDNEQFF
v_gene: TRBV29-1; d_gene: NA; abundance: many; j_gene: TRBJ1-1; CDR3nt: TGCAGCGGATCAGGGCCGAACACTGAAGCTTTCTTT; CDR3aa: CSGSGPNTEAFF
v_gene: TRBV6-1; d_gene: TRBD2; abundance: many; j_gene: TRBJ2-3; CDR3nt: TGTGCCAGCAGTAGGGGACTAGCGGGGGGGTGGACAGATACGCAGTATTTT; CDR3aa: CASSRGLAGGWTDTQYF
v_gene: TRBV28; d_gene: TRBD1; abundance: NA; j_gene: TRBJ1-5; CDR3nt: TGTGCCAGCAGTCGGGACAGGGGTGGCAATCAGCCCCAGCATTTT; CDR3aa: CASSRDRGGNQPQHF
v_gene: TRBV12-3/TRBV12-4; d_gene: NA; abundance: many; j_gene: TRBJ2-2; CDR3nt: TGTGCCAGCAGGCCGTGGGGGGGCGACACCGGGGAGCTGTTTTTT; CDR3aa: CASRPWGGDTGELFF
v_gene: TRBV10-3; d_gene: NA; abundance: many; j_gene: TRBJ1-2; CDR3nt: TGTGCCATCAGTGTGGGAGCCTATGGCTACACCTTC; CDR3aa: CAISVGAYGYTF
v_gene: TRBV24-1; d_gene: NA; abundance: many; j_gene: TRBJ2-2; CDR3nt: TGTGCCACCAGTGACGTCTCTTCCGGGACAACGAACACCGGGGAGCTGTTTTTT; CDR3aa: CATSDVSSGTTNTGELFF
v_gene: TRBV5-1; d_gene: TRBD1; abundance: many; j_gene: TRBJ2-5; CDR3nt: TGCGCCAGCAGCGCGCGGACAGGGACCGAGACCCAGTACTTC; CDR3aa: CASSARTGTETQYF
v_gene: TRBV6-5; d_gene: NA; abundance: many; j_gene: TRBJ2-7; CDR3nt: TGTGCCAGCAGTTACTCCCATGGCGTGGGGGTCTACGAGCAGTACTTC; CDR3aa: CASSYSHGVGVYEQYF
v_gene: TRBV20-1; d_gene: TRBD1; abundance: many; j_gene: TRBJ2-7; CDR3nt: TGCAGTGCTAGCGCAGGGGGGACAGGGTTCTCCTACGAGCAGTACTTC; CDR3aa: CSASAGGTGFSYEQYF
v_gene: TRBV6-5; d_gene: TRBD2; abundance: many; j_gene: TRBJ2-7; CDR3nt: TGTGCCAGCAGTTACCCTAGCGGGGGCGGGTACTACGAGCAGTACTTC; CDR3aa: CASSYPSGGGYYEQYF
v_gene: TRBV6-6; d_gene: NA; abundance: many; j_gene: TRBJ2-1; CDR3nt: TGTGCCAGCAGTGCGGGGCTTTACAATGAGCAGTTCTTC; CDR3aa: CASSAGLYNEQFF
v_gene: TRBV12-3/TRBV12-4; d_gene: NA; abundance: many; j_gene: TRBJ2-5; CDR3nt: TGTGCCAGCAGTTTAGCCCATACCGGGACTTGGGAGACCCAGTACTTC; CDR3aa: CASSLAHTGTWETQYF
v_gene: TRBV5-1; d_gene: NA; abundance: many; j_gene: TRBJ2-6; CDR3nt: TGCGCCAGCAGCTTGGTTTCTGGGGCCAACGTCCTGACTTTC; CDR3aa: CASSLVSGANVLTF
v_gene: TRBV5-1; d_gene: NA; abundance: NA; j_gene: TRBJ1-6; CDR3nt: TGCGCCAGCAGCTTGGCCGCCGAAGGCCGAGGGCGTTCACCCCTCCACTTT; CDR3aa: CASSLAAEGRGRSPLHF
v_gene: TRBV7-8; d_gene: NA; abundance: many; j_gene: TRBJ1-2; CDR3nt: TGTGCCAGCAGCTTAGCGCCGGGGGACTATGGCTACACCTTC; CDR3aa: CASSLAPGDYGYTF
v_gene: TRBV21-1; d_gene: NA; abundance: many; j_gene: TRBJ2-2; CDR3nt: TGTGCCAGCAGCACCCCACTAGCGGGGGCGAACACCGGGGAGCTGTTTTTT; CDR3aa: CASSTPLAGANTGELFF
v_gene: TRBV6-5; d_gene: NA; abundance: few; j_gene: TRBJ1-6; CDR3nt: TGTGCCAGCAGTTACTCGCTAGGGGATTCCTATAATTCACCCCTCCACTTT; CDR3aa: CASSYSLGDSYNSPLHF
v_gene: TRBV5-1; d_gene: TRBD1; abundance: many; j_gene: TRBJ2-5; CDR3nt: TGCGCCAGCAGCTTACAAGGACAGGGGCTCACAGAGACCCAGTACTTC; CDR3aa: CASSLQGQGLTETQYF
v_gene: TRBV7-2; d_gene: TRBD2; abundance: NA; j_gene: TRBJ2-5; CDR3nt: TGTGCCAGCAGCTGGGGGGGGGGGACCCAAGAGACCCAGTACTTC; CDR3aa: CASSWGGGTQETQYF
v_gene: TRBV4-1; d_gene: NA; abundance: many; j_gene: TRBJ1-6; CDR3nt: TGCGCCAGCAGGCCCCCCGGGATAGAGTCACCCCTCCACTTT; CDR3aa: CASRPPGIESPLHF
v_gene: TRBV7-2; d_gene: TRBD2; abundance: many; j_gene: TRBJ2-5; CDR3nt: TGTGCCAGCAGCGCTGGGACTAGTACCGAGACCCAGTACTTC; CDR3aa: CASSAGTSTETQYF
v_gene: TRBV2; d_gene: NA; abundance: many; j_gene: TRBJ1-5; CDR3nt: TGTGCCAGCAGTCCCCTTGAGCGTCAGCCCCAGCATTTT; CDR3aa: CASSPLERQPQHF
v_gene: TRBV6-5; d_gene: TRBD2; abundance: many; j_gene: TRBJ2-1; CDR3nt: TGTGCCAGCAGATACAGGGCGGGGGGGTCGAATGAGCAGTTCTTC; CDR3aa: CASRYRAGGSNEQFF
v_gene: TRBV5-1; d_gene: TRBD1; abundance: many; j_gene: TRBJ2-3; CDR3nt: TGCGCCAGCAGCTTGGGGACAGGGGTTGTGGATACGCAGTATTTT; CDR3aa: CASSLGTGVVDTQYF
v_gene: TRBV5-5; d_gene: NA; abundance: many; j_gene: TRBJ2-5; CDR3nt: TGTGCCAGCAGCTTGGTCCAGCAAGAGACCCAGTACTTC; CDR3aa: CASSLVQQETQYF
v_gene: TRBV24-1; d_gene: NA; abundance: many; j_gene: TRBJ2-1; CDR3nt: TGTGCCACCAGTGATTTTCTGTTTGGGCAGTTCTTC; CDR3aa: CATSDFLFGQFF
v_gene: TRBV5-5; d_gene: TRBD2; abundance: many; j_gene: TRBJ2-2; CDR3nt: TGTGCCAGCAGCTTTGGGATAGGACTAGCCATCACCGGGGAGCTGTTTTTT; CDR3aa: CASSFGIGLAITGELFF
v_gene: TRBV7-6; d_gene: NA; abundance: many; j_gene: TRBJ2-3; CDR3nt: TGTGCCAGCAGCTTAGCTCTCGGGCTCGCAGATACGCAGTATTTT; CDR3aa: CASSLALGLADTQYF
v_gene: TRBV7-6; d_gene: TRBD1; abundance: many; j_gene: TRBJ2-1; CDR3nt: TGTGCCAGCAGCAGAGGCCCCGGGACAGGGATCGTGAGAGAGCAGTTCTTC; CDR3aa: CASSRGPGTGIVREQFF
v_gene: TRBV12-3/TRBV12-4; d_gene: TRBD2; abundance: NA; j_gene: TRBJ2-3; CDR3nt: TGTGCCAGCAGTTTTGGGGCTAGCGGGCCGGATACGCAGTATTTT; CDR3aa: CASSFGASGPDTQYF
v_gene: TRBV7-2; d_gene: TRBD1; abundance: many; j_gene: TRBJ1-2; CDR3nt: TGTGCCAGCAGCTTAGGACAGGGGACAGGTGGCTACACCTTC; CDR3aa: CASSLGQGTGGYTF
v_gene: TRBV10-3; d_gene: TRBD1; abundance: many; j_gene: TRBJ1-6; CDR3nt: TGTGCCATCAGTACAGGGGATAATTCACCCCTCCACTTT; CDR3aa: CAISTGDNSPLHF